These 11 T cell receptor beta chains share one sample of origin, sequenced in a study of T cell clonality in common variable immunodeficiency. Method: immunoSEQ multiplex PCR; TCRdb's copy keeps in-frame clones and lacks some. The sample has 25,000 to 35,000 clones, none seen only once. Sequencing was carried out using peripheral blood mononuclear cells. These receptors all stem from a person aged 18 to 69 in good health.

This clone was counted many times. The sequence runs out 3 residues before the end of the CDR3; the remainder is reconstructed from the germline J gene. The chain carries TRBV18 and TRBJ1-4; 8 bases align to TRBD1. CDR1 is KGHSH and CDR2 is LQKENI in the germline V gene. The CDR3 is 13 residues long. V lost 8 bases to trimming and J lost 5 bases; unmatched junction nucleotides: 4. CDR3 bases read: TGTGCCAGCACCCGGGACAGGAATGAAAAA. Encoded protein: CASTRDRNEK. The complete CDR3 protein is CASTRDRNEKLFF.

This clone showed up many times. The read terminates 3 residues ahead of where the CDR3 ends, so the germline J gene completes it. The rearrangement links TRBV4-1 to TRBJ1-5; D is perhaps TRBD1 (6 bases). The ends were cut back, 0 bases at V and 4 bases at J, with 13 bases in the middle. Per the germline V gene, CDR1 is MGHRA and CDR2 is YSYEKL. This CDR3 comprises 16 residues. The CDR3 region is CASSQESRGPNQPQHF. CDR3 bases read: TGCGCCAGCAGCCAAGAGTCCAGGGGCCCAAATCAGCCC.

This clone was seen only a few times. CDR3 DNA (partial): TGCGCCAGCAGCTTCTTTCCGACAGGGGAAGCGGGCTCCTACGAG. This sequence encodes CASSFFPTGEAGSYE. From start to end, the CDR3 is CASSFFPTGEAGSYEQYF. This sequence joins TRBV5-1 and TRBJ2-7, with TRBD1 identical over 8 bases. From the germline J gene comes the end of the CDR3, since the read stops 3 residues before it. The V gene's germline CDR1 is SGHRS and CDR2 YFSETQ. This CDR3 contains 18 residues. With 2 bases clipped from V and 0 bases from J, the junction kept 13 bases outside the gene matches.

This clone was observed many times. The read ends 3 residues before the CDR3 terminus; that terminus is restored from the germline J gene. This chain links TRBV30 with TRBJ1-2, with a weak D call TRBD1 (5 bases). In germline, CDR1 is GTSNPN, CDR2 SVGIG (reference sequence). Trimming took 4 bases from V and 3 from J, leaving 9 bases between them. The CDR3 sequence is 12 residues long. The sequenced part of the CDR3 DNA is TGTGCCTGGACTGGGGGGGACTATGGC. It yields the protein CAWTGGDYG. The whole CDR3 protein is CAWTGGDYGYTF.

This clone was found a few times. Read sequence stops 3 residues before the CDR3 end, and the germline J gene provides the missing end. The J gene is TRBJ2-7, the V gene TRBV11-1, with D perhaps matching TRBD1 (6 bases). Between the trimmed V and J ends, which lost 5 bases and 0 bases, there was a span of 14 bases. The CDR3 length is 15 residues. Germline CDR1 SGHAT, CDR2 FQDESV (reference sequence). Incomplete CDR3 DNA: TGTGCCAGCAGCCCAGGCCAGGGGAGCTCCTACGAG. Translating gives CASSPGQGSSYE. The complete CDR3 sequence is CASSPGQGSSYEQYF.

This clone was detected ten times or more. The read terminates 3 residues before the CDR3 end, so the remaining end is supplied by the germline J gene. The chain has TRBV4-2 and TRBJ2-1, with TRBD2 identical over 10 bases. With V trimmed by 1 base and J by 9 bases, 12 bases remained unmatched. The CDR3 is 17 residues long. Germline values: CDR1 LGHNA, CDR2 YNFKEQ. CDR3 DNA, as far as it was read: TGTGCCAGCAGCCAAGGCCAGAGGCTAGCGGGAGTTGGTGAG. Translating it yields CASSQGQRLAGVGE. The complete CDR3 protein is CASSQGQRLAGVGEQFF.

This clone was detected many times. The read halts 3 residues ahead of the CDR3 end, with the missing end drawn from the germline J gene. This sequence joins TRBV6-1 and TRBJ1-3; 8 bases are a match to TRBD1. Trimming took 2 bases from V and 4 from J; bases not matched to a gene: 4. This CDR3 region has 15 residues. Germline CDR1 is MNHNS and CDR2 is SASEGT. The covered CDR3 bases are TGTGCCAGCAGTGAATCAGGGGGCTACGGAAACACC. Translated: CASSESGGYGNT. The CDR3 in full is CASSESGGYGNTIYF.

The sample holds many counts of this clone. The sequenced fragment ends 3 residues before the CDR3 boundary, so the rest is inferred from the germline J gene. The J gene is TRBJ2-7, the V gene TRBV2; 7 positions match TRBD1. The CDR3 sequence is 14 residues long. The V segment lost 4 bases and the J segment 3 bases; nucleotides outside the gene matches: 6. Germline assignment: CDR1 SNHLY and CDR2 FYNNEI. Incomplete CDR3 DNA: TGTGCCAGCAGTGCCCAGGGACAGTACTACGAG. It yields the protein CASSAQGQYYE. The entire CDR3 sequence reads CASSAQGQYYEQYF. Together with reference TRBV2 and TRBJ2-7, the CDR3 gives the full variable domain: EPEVTQTPSHQVTQMGQEVILRCVPISNHLYFYWYRQILGQKVEFLVSFYNNEISEKSEIFDDQFSVERPDGSNFTLKIRSTKLEDSAMYFCASSAQGQYYEQYFGPGTRLTVT.

The table lists this clone with many counts. The read ends 3 residues shy of where the CDR3 ends; the end is completed using the germline J gene. The V and J genes are TRBV18 and TRBJ2-1; TRBD2 agrees at 11 bases. V shed 3 bases and J 9 bases; nucleotides not matched to a gene: 10. The germline CDR1 and CDR2 sequences are KGHSH and LQKENI. This CDR3 comprises 16 residues. CDR3 DNA (partial): TGTGCCAGCTCACCCGTCTTGGGACTAGCGGATAGTGAG. It yields the protein CASSPVLGLADSE. The full CDR3 is CASSPVLGLADSEQFF. The full variable domain, in which reference TRBV18 and TRBJ2-1 provide the parts outside the CDR3, is NAGVMQNPRHLVRRRGQEARLRCSPMKGHSHVYWYRQLPEEGLKFMVYLQKENIIDESGMPKERFSAEFPKEGPSILRIQQVVRGDSAAYFCASSPVLGLADSEQFFGPGTRLTVL.

The table lists this clone with a few counts. The read ends 3 residues shy of where the CDR3 ends; the end is completed using the germline J gene. The chain links TRBV2 to TRBJ2-3, with 7 bases aligning to TRBD1. The CDR3 has 16 amino acids. Germline V gives CDR1 SNHLY, CDR2 FYNNEI. Incomplete CDR3 DNA: TGTGCCAGCAGTAAACAGGGGCCGCGGGCCGAGCAGCCG. This codes for CASSKQGPRAEQP. The entire CDR3 is CASSKQGPRAEQPQYF.

There are many counts of this clone. The read is 3 residues too short to cover the CDR3 end, so that end is filled in from the germline J gene. This chain joins TRBV4-2 and TRBJ2-7; 10 nucleotides line up with TRBD2. Germline CDR1 LGHNA, CDR2 YNFKEQ. The V segment lost 4 bases and the J segment 0 bases; nucleotides outside the gene matches: 3. This CDR3 spans 15 amino acids. The CDR3 here is CASSPTSGDSYEQYF. Partial CDR3 DNA: TGTGCCAGCAGCCCCACTAGCGGGGACTCCTACGAG.